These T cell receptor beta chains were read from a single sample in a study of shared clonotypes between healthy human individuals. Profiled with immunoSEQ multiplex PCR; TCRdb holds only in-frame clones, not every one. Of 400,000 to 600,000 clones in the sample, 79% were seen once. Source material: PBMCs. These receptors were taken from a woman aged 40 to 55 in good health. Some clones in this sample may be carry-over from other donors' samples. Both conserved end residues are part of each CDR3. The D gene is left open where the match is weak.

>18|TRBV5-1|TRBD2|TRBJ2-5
CASSLLPGKGGPQETQYF
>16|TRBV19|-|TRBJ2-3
CASSITITTTTDTQYF
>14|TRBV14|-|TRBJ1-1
CASSQGNWNTEAFF
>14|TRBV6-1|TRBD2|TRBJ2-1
CASQAGSFPGEQFF
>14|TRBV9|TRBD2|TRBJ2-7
CASSASGLRDEQYF
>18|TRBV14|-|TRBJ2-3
CASSKGGFRTRLEDTQYF
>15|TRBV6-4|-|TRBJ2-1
CASSDLGEGRNEQFF
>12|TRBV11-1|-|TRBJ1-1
CASRAWSREAFF
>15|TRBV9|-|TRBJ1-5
CASSQTAYSNQPQHF
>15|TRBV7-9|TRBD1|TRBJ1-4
CASSYPTGDNEKLFF
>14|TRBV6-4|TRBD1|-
CASSASQGASEQYF
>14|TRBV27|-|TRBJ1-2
CASSPIRQDYGYTF
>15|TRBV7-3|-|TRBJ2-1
CASSLSGAVGDEQFF
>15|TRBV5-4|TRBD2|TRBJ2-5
CASSLVAGGLETQYF
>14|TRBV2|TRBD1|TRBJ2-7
CASSADRGRYEQYF
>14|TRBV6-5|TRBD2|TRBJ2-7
CASSLGLATYEQYF